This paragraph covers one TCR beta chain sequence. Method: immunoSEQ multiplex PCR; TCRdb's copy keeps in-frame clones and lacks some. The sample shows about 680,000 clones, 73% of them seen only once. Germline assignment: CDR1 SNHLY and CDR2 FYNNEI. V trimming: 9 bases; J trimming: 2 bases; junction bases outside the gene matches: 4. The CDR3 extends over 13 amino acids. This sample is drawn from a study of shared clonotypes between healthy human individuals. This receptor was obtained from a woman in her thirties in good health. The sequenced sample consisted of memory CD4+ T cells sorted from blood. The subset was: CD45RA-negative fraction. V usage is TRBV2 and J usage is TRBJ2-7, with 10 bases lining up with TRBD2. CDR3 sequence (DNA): TGTGCCAGTCTAGCGGGAGCCACCTACGAGCAGTACTTC. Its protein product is CASLAGATYEQYF.